These 10 T cell receptor beta chains share one sample of origin, sequenced in a study of control samples from healthy donors and cancer patients. The protocol was immunoSEQ multiplex PCR, while the TCRdb copy is restricted to in-frame clones and leaves out a portion. Altogether approximately 99,000 clones are present, around 80% being singletons, with the ten largest covering about 7%. Sequencing input: blood. Receptors originate from a man between 18 and 29 years old in good health.

V and J are TRBV4-1 and TRBJ1-5; tentative D call: TRBD1 (5 bases). From germline, CDR1 is MGHRA and CDR2 YSYEKL. V lost 1 base and J lost 0, with 19 bases in between. There are 19 residues in the CDR3. CDR3 in DNA: TGCGCCAGCAGCCAAGTAAGCCTACTGGGGCGGTATAGCAATCAGCCCCAGCATTTT. The encoded protein is CASSQVSLLGRYSNQPQHF.

This clone was recorded at least ten times. The chain is built from TRBV11-2 and TRBJ2-7; 8 bases are shared with TRBD1. Germline CDR1 reads SGHAT; CDR2 reads FQNNGV. Trimming removed 5 bases from V and 3 bases from J; junction bases left unmatched: 3. CDR3 length: 13 amino acids. The CDR3 sequence is CASSRTGGYEQYF. The CDR3 DNA reads TGTGCCAGCAGCCGTACAGGGGGCTACGAGCAGTACTTC.

V and J are TRBV7-2 and TRBJ2-1, with 9 bases that match TRBD1. The CDR3 is 17 residues long. V was clipped by 4 bases and J by 4 bases; unmatched bases: 11. Germline CDR1 and CDR2: SGHTA and FQGNSA. CDR3 sequence: CASSSEQGAFWYNEQFF. The CDR3 bases are TGTGCCAGCAGCTCAGAACAGGGGGCTTTCTGGTACAATGAGCAGTTCTTC.

This clone showed up just once. The chain uses TRBV4-1 and TRBJ1-6; D perhaps matches TRBD1 (5 bases). V lost 2 bases and J lost 8, with 19 bases in between. Germline V CDR1 and CDR2: MGHRA, YSYEKL. This CDR3 is built from 17 residues. The CDR3 bases are TGCGCCAGCAGCCAATGGGTGGACACCGAGGAGGATTCACCCCTCCACTTT. Its translation is CASSQWVDTEEDSPLHF.

The rearrangement uses TRBV5-6 and TRBJ1-2; D possibly corresponds to TRBD1 (6 bases). V was trimmed by 4 bases and J by 2 bases, leaving 15 bases between them. Per germline, CDR1 SGHDT and CDR2 YYEEEE. There are 15 residues in the CDR3. The CDR3 protein is CASSRSGQTNYGYTF. DNA for the CDR3: TGTGCCAGCAGCAGATCCGGACAGACCAACTATGGCTACACCTTC.

The chain uses TRBV6-5 and TRBJ1-1; D ambiguous. Germline V gives CDR1 MNHEY, CDR2 SVGAGI. The CDR3 extends over 15 amino acids. The V and J ends lost 0 bases and 1 base respectively, with 9 bases between them. Written as DNA, the CDR3 is TGTGCCAGCAGTTACTCCTGGCAGCAGAACACTGAAGCTTTCTTT. Translated, it gives CASSYSWQQNTEAFF.

This chain links TRBV4-1 with TRBJ1-2, with no clear D. This CDR3 has 17 residues. The germline V gene has CDR1 MGHRA and CDR2 YSYEKL. Trimming pared 0 bases from V and 2 bases from J, leaving 16 bases between. The CDR3 sequence: CASSQDATLNSNYGYTF. CDR3 nucleotides: TGCGCCAGCAGCCAAGATGCCACCTTAAACTCGAACTATGGCTACACCTTC.

This clone was seen more than once but under ten times. The V gene is TRBV9, the J gene TRBJ1-1; D unclear. V lost 2 bases and J 0 bases, leaving 5 bases between the germline ends. CDR1 and CDR2 (germline): SGDLS, YYNGEE. The length of the CDR3 is 13 residues. The CDR3: CASSVSVNTEAFF. In DNA, the CDR3 is TGTGCCAGCAGCGTCTCAGTGAACACTGAAGCTTTCTTT.

The genes are TRBV19 and TRBJ1-5, with D perhaps TRBD1 (5 bases). Germline loops: CDR1 LNHDA, CDR2 SQIVND (reference sequence). The CDR3 length is 15 residues. V dropped 6 bases and J dropped 6 bases, with 18 bases sitting between them. The CDR3 sequence is CASSQPRARGQPQHF. The CDR3 DNA reads TGTGCCAGTAGCCAACCCAGGGCACGGGGTCAGCCCCAGCATTTT.

The CDR3 DNA reads as TGTGCCAGCAGTGTAACATTACAGGGGGTAACGTACAATGAGCAGTTCTTC. It specifies CASSVTLQGVTYNEQFF. V and J are TRBV2 and TRBJ2-1; the match to TRBD1 covers 8 bases. Germline assignment: CDR1 SNHLY and CDR2 FYNNEI. The CDR3 spans 17 residues. Trimming took 4 bases from V and 4 from J; bases not matched to a gene: 12. The whole variable domain, remainder taken from reference TRBV2 and TRBJ2-1, is EPEVTQTPSHQVTQMGQEVILRCVPISNHLYFYWYRQILGQKVEFLVSFYNNEISEKSEIFDDQFSVERPDGSNFTLKIRSTKLEDSAMYFCASSVTLQGVTYNEQFFGPGTRLTVL.